This T cell receptor beta chain derives from a study of OX40 agonist ivuxolimab in advanced cancers. Profiled with immunoSEQ multiplex PCR; TCRdb holds only in-frame clones, not every one. The repertoire holds 55,000 to 65,000 clones, around 87% seen once, with around 0.4% in the top ten. Individuals having autoimmune disease history or systemic immunosuppression were not enrolled. Blood sampling took place at baseline, cycle 4 day 1, and cycle 7 day 1. As to this clone: The antigen remains undetermined.

The study, taken as a whole, reports: Clonal expansion from baseline to week 6 occurred in both CD4+ and CD8+ T cells. It was not determined which antigens were specifically recognized by the peripheral T cells that had undergone clonal expansion.

This CDR3 region has 15 residues. The germline V gene encodes CDR1 MGHDK and CDR2 SYGVNS. This chain uses TRBV25-1 with TRBJ2-5; TRBD2 matches 7 bases. The DNA matches TRBJ2-7 better at its end, which makes the J call doubtful. This sequence was found in an adult with an advanced solid tumor such as melanoma, head and neck, liver or kidney cancer. The specimen was CD4+ or CD8+ T cells sorted from blood, collected in a trial of the OX40 agonist ivuxolimab. The CDR3 DNA follows: TGTGCCAGCAGTGTACTAGGCGGGAGATCCTACGAGCAGTACTTC. It codes for CASSVLGGRSYEQYF.